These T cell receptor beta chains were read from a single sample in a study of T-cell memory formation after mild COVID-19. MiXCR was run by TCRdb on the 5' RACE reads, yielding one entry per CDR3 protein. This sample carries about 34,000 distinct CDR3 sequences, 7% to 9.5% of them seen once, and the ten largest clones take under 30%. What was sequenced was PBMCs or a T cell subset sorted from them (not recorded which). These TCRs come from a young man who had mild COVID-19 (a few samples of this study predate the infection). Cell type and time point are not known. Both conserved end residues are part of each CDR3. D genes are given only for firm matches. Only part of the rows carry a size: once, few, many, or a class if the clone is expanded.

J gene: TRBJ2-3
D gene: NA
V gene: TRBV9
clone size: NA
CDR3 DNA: TGTGCCAGCAGCGTATCCGGCGGATTGACGTCTCGGGATACGCAGTATTTT
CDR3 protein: CASSVSGGLTSRDTQYF

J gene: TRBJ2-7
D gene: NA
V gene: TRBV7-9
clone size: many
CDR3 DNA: TGTGCCAGCAGCGCAGGACTTCCCTACGAGCAGTACTTC
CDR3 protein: CASSAGLPYEQYF

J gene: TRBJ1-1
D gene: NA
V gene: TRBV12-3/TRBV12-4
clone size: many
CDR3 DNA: TGTGCCAGCAGTTTTTACCGTGGGACCACTGAAGCTTTCTTT
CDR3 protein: CASSFYRGTTEAFF

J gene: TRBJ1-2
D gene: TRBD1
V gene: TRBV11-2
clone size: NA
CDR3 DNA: TGTGCCAGCAGCTCCATCCAGGGGGCGTATGGCTACACCTTC
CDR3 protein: CASSSIQGAYGYTF

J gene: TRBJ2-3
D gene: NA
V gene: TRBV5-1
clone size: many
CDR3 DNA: TGCGCCAGCAGCTTGGGGCTAGGTGCAGATACGCAGTATTTT
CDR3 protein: CASSLGLGADTQYF

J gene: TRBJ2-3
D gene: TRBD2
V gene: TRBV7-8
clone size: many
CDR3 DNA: TGTGCCAGCAGCCAAGGACAGGACCAAAGGGGACTAGCGGGCAATACGCAGTATTTT
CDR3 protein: CASSQGQDQRGLAGNTQYF

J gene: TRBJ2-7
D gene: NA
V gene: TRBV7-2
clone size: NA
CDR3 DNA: TGTGCCAGCAGGCCCTACCCCGTCTACGAGCAGTACTTC
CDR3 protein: CASRPYPVYEQYF

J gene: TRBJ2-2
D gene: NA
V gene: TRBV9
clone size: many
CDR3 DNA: TGTGCCAGCAGCGTAGTACCAGGGCTCACCGGGGAGCTGTTTTTT
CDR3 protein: CASSVVPGLTGELFF

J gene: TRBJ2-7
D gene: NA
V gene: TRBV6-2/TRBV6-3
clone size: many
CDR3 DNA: TGTGCCAGCAGCGAAACTCGGACAAGCCACGAGCAGTACTTC
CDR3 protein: CASSETRTSHEQYF

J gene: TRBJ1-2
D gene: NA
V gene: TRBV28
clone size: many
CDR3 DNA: TGTGCCAGCAGTTTAGGGTGGCAGGATGGCTACACCTTC
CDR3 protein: CASSLGWQDGYTF

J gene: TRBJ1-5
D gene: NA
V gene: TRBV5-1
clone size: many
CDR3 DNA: TGCGCCAGCAGCTTAAGGAGGATATTTTCGTGGAATCAGCCCCAGCATTTT
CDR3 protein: CASSLRRIFSWNQPQHF

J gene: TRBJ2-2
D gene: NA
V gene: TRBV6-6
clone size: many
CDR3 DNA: TGTGCCAGCAGTTACCTTGAGACCGGGGAGCTGTTTTTT
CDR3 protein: CASSYLETGELFF

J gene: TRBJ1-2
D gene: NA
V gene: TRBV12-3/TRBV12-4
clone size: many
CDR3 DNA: TGTGCCAGCAGCTCCGACAGGAAACCCTCCTATGGCTACACCTTC
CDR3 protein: CASSSDRKPSYGYTF

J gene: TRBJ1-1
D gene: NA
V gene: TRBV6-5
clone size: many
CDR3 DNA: TGTGCCAGCAGCGGAGAGTGGGCTACCTATGAAGCTTTCTTT
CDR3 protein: CASSGEWATYEAFF

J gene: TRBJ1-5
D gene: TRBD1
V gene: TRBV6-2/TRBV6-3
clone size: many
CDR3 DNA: TGTGCCAGCGGACAGGGGATAAATCAGCCCCAGCATTTT
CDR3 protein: CASGQGINQPQHF

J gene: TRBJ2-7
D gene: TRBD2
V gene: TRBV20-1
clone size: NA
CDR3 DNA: TGCAGTGCTAGCTACCTTAGCGGGGGGACTACCTACGAGCAGTACTTC
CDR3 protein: CSASYLSGGTTYEQYF

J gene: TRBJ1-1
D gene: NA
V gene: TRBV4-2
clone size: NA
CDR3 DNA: TGTGCCAGCAGCCAAGCTCTGTTTTTGAACACTGAAGCTTTCTTT
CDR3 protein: CASSQALFLNTEAFF

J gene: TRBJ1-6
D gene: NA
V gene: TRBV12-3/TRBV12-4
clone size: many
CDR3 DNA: TGTGCCAGCAGTCTAGAAGCGGGTTCACCCCTCCACTTT
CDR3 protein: CASSLEAGSPLHF

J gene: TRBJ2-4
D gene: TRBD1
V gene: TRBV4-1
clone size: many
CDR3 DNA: TGCGCCAGCAGCCTCGACCAGGGGGATTCCAAAAACATTCAGTACTTC
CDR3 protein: CASSLDQGDSKNIQYF

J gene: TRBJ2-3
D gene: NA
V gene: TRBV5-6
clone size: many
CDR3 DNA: TGTGCCAGCAGCTTTACGTTCGTAGGGCCAACGGTGGGAGATACGCAGTATTTT
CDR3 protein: CASSFTFVGPTVGDTQYF

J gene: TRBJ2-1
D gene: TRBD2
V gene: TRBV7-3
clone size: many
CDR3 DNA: TGTGCCAGCAGCAGCGGGGGTTCCTACAATGAGCAGTTCTTC
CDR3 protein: CASSSGGSYNEQFF

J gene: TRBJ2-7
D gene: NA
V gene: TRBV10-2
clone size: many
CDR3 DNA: TGCGCCAGGAAGGGACGGTATTCCTACGAGCAGTACTTC
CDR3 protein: CARKGRYSYEQYF

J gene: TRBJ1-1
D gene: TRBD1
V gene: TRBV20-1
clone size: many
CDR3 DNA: TGCAGTACGCCAGGGGGAGCGTACACTGAAGCTTTCTTT
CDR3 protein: CSTPGGAYTEAFF

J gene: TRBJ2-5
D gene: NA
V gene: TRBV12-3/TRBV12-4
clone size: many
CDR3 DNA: TGTGCCAGCAGTGGGACGGCAGCTGGAGAGACCCAGTACTTC
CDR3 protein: CASSGTAAGETQYF

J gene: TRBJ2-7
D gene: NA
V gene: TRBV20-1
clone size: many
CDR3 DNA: TGCAGTGCTAGAGATCCAGTCTACGAGCAGTACTTC
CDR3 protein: CSARDPVYEQYF

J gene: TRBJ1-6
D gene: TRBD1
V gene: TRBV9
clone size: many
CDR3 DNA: TGTGCCAGCAGCGTAGACCCAGGGGGAGGCATACAATCACCCCTCCACTTT
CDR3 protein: CASSVDPGGGIQSPLHF

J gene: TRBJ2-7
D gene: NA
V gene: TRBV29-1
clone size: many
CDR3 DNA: TGCAGCGTTGGCTGGCGAGGGGACGAGCAGTACTTC
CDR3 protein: CSVGWRGDEQYF

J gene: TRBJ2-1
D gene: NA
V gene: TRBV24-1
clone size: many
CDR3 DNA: TGTGCCACCAGTGATTTCCGACGACATGAGCAGTTCTTC
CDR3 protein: CATSDFRRHEQFF

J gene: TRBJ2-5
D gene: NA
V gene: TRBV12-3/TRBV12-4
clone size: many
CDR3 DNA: TGTGCCAGCAGTGACAACAGGGATCTAGAGACCCAGTACTTC
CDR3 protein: CASSDNRDLETQYF

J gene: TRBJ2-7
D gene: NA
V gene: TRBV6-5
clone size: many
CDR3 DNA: TGTGCCAGCAGTTACCGGGGCAGTGGCGCTGATTCCTACGAGCAGTACTTC
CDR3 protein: CASSYRGSGADSYEQYF

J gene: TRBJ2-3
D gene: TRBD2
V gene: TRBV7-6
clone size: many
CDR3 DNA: TGTGCCAGCAGCTTAGCCCGCACTAGCGGGGCCACAGATACGCAGTATTTT
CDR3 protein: CASSLARTSGATDTQYF

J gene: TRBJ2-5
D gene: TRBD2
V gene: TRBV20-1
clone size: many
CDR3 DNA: TGCAGTGCTAGCCCCGAGTACCTGCGGGGGGGGCAGGAGACCCAGTACTTC
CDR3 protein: CSASPEYLRGGQETQYF

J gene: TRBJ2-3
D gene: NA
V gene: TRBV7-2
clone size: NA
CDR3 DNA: TGTGCCAGAAGGCCTTACACAGATACGCAGTATTTT
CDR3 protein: CARRPYTDTQYF

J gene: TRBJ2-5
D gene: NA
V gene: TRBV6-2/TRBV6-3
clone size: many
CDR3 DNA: TGTGCCAGCACCCTGACGGAACAAGAGACCCAGTACTTC
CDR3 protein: CASTLTEQETQYF

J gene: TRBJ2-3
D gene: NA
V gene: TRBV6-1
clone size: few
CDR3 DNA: TGTGCCACCGCTCCCGGGACGGCTAGCACAGATACGCAGTATTTT
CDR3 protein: CATAPGTASTDTQYF

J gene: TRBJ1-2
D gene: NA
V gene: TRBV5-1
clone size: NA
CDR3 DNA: TGCGCCAGCAGCCCGACGGATCTTAAAGCTAACTATGGCTACACCTTC
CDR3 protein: CASSPTDLKANYGYTF

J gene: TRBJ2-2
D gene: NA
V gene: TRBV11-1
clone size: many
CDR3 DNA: TGTGCCAGCTCCCCTGGAGGGGTTATCACCGGGGAGCTGTTTTTT
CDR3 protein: CASSPGGVITGELFF

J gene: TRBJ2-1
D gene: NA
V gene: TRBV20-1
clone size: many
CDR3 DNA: TGCAGTGCTAGGATCTTAGTTAAGCATGAGCAGTTCTTC
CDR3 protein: CSARILVKHEQFF

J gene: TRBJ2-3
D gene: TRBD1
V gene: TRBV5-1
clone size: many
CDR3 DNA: TGCGCCAGCAGCTCCACCGGACAGGGAGCACTCACAGATACGCAGTATTTT
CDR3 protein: CASSSTGQGALTDTQYF

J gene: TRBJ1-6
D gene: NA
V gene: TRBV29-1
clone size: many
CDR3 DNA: TGCAGCGTTGAGGTCGCCGGGGGTTCACCCCTCCACTTT
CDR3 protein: CSVEVAGGSPLHF